Each of the 31 T cell receptor beta chains below was sequenced from the same sample in a study of CD8 T cells in ankylosing spondylitis. One entry per CDR3 protein results from TCRdb running MiXCR on the 5' RACE reads. Among approximately 240,000 distinct CDR3 sequences listed, 20% to 30% were seen once. Sequencing used blood, either unsorted or a sorted T cell fraction (not recorded which). These receptor sequences come from a male donor with ankylosing spondylitis or in good health (not recorded which).

The CDR3 loop reads CAISERGADTQYF. In DNA, the CDR3 is TGTGCCATCAGTGAACGGGGGGCAGATACGCAGTATTTT. The chain joins TRBV10-3 to TRBJ2-3; 7 nucleotides line up with TRBD2. CDR1 ENHRY and CDR2 SYGVKD come from the germline V gene. Losses at the gene ends were 3 bases for V and 4 bases for J; bases not matched to a gene: 1. The CDR3 has 13 residues.

There are many counts of this clonotype. The rearrangement joins TRBV4-1 to TRBJ2-2; 9 positions match TRBD1. The CDR3 sequence is 17 residues long. With V trimmed by 0 bases and J by 3 bases, 5 bases remained unmatched. The germline gives CDR1 MGHRA, CDR2 YSYEKL. CDR3 nucleotide sequence: TGCGCCAGCAGCCAAGATACGACAGGGGGGCACACCGGGGAGCTGTTTTTT. Translating gives CASSQDTTGGHTGELFF.

This clonotype appeared a single time. The chain employs TRBV3-1 and TRBJ2-7; D is undetermined. V lost 0 bases and J 3 bases, leaving 9 bases between the germline ends. The V gene's germline CDR1 is LGHDT and CDR2 YNNKEL (reference sequence). The CDR3 is made up of 14 amino acids. CDR3 bases: TGTGCCAGCAGCCAAGAAGTCGGGTTCTACGAGCAGTACTTC. Amino acid sequence: CASSQEVGFYEQYF.

In its sample, this clonotype was seen a few times. The genes are TRBV7-2 and TRBJ2-4; 8 nucleotides agree with TRBD2. Germline CDR1 reads SGHTA; CDR2 reads FQGNSA. This CDR3 is 17 amino acids long. The ends lost 2 bases at V and 6 bases at J; junction bases unmatched: 12. The CDR3, as DNA: TGTGCCAGCAGCTTAATGGGGGGGGGACTAGTCAGAAACATTCAGTACTTC. This codes for CASSLMGGGLVRNIQYF.

This clonotype was detected a few times. This chain joins TRBV12-3 or TRBV12-4 and TRBJ2-7; tentative D call: TRBD1 (6 bases). The CDR3 runs to 12 residues. V lost 6 bases and J 3 bases, leaving 9 bases between the germline ends. The CDR3 loop reads CASRQGGYEQYF. The CDR3 DNA is TGTGCCAGCAGACAGGGTGGCTACGAGCAGTACTTC.

The chain is built from TRBV24-1 and TRBJ2-1; the D gene is possibly TRBD1 (6 bases). Germline V CDR1 and CDR2: KGHDR, SFDVKD. CDR3 size: 14 residues. Trimming took 9 bases from V and 1 from J, leaving 12 bases between them. Written as DNA, the CDR3 is TGTGCCACCGAGGTCAGGGGATCCTACAATGAGCAGTTCTTC. As protein: CATEVRGSYNEQFF.

Many counts were recorded for this clonotype. The CDR3 nucleotides are TGCGCCAGCAGCACGAGCGGGGGGCTCTCCTACAATGAGCAGTTCTTC. The encoded protein is CASSTSGGLSYNEQFF. The gene calls are TRBV5-1 and TRBJ2-1; 9 positions match TRBD2. After removal of 4 bases from V and 0 bases from J, the junction contained 5 bases not matched to a gene. The germline gives CDR1 SGHRS, CDR2 YFSETQ. The CDR3 has 16 residues.

This clonotype was detected once. V and J are TRBV12-3 or TRBV12-4 and TRBJ2-5; 12 positions match TRBD2. Losses at the gene ends were 10 bases for V and 4 bases for J; bases not matched to a gene: 10. This CDR3 contains 15 residues. For the CDR3, the DNA is TGTGCCACTTCCCCCCTAGCGGGGGGGGGAGAGACCCAGTACTTC. Residues: CATSPLAGGGETQYF.

V is TRBV20-1 and J is TRBJ2-3; D ambiguous. V was trimmed by 3 bases and J by 3 bases, leaving 13 bases between them. The CDR3 is 14 amino acids. The germline V gene has CDR1 DFQATT and CDR2 SNEGSKA (reference sequence). CDR3 sequence: CSARWPTETDTQYF. In DNA, the CDR3 is TGCAGTGCTAGGTGGCCCACCGAGACAGATACGCAGTATTTT.

This clonotype was seen repeatedly, ten times or more. J is TRBJ2-5 and V is TRBV18, with D possibly matching TRBD1 (6 bases). The CDR3 consists of 13 residues. Germline V gene sequence: CDR1 KGHSH, CDR2 LQKENI. V was cut by 4 bases and J by 3 bases, with 9 bases left in between. CDR3 sequence reads: CASSRSGEETQYF. CDR3 sequence (DNA): TGTGCCAGCTCACGGTCAGGGGAAGAGACCCAGTACTTC.

The chain combines TRBV12-3 or TRBV12-4 with TRBJ2-3; maybe TRBD1 (6 bases). Trimming removed 7 bases at V and 3 bases at J, with 17 bases between. This CDR3 spans 15 amino acids. The CDR3 loop reads CASTPPGHSTDTQYF. In nucleotides, the CDR3 is TGTGCCAGCACACCACCGGGACACTCGACAGATACGCAGTATTTT.

This clonotype was counted ten times or more. The J gene is TRBJ2-3, the V gene TRBV11-2; TRBD2 agrees at 9 bases. CDR3 length: 16 residues. V shed 5 bases and J 4 bases; nucleotides not matched to a gene: 10. Germline loops: CDR1 SGHAT, CDR2 FQNNGV. The CDR3 bases are TGTGCCAGCAGCCCTGTCGCGGGGGGGCTTCCAGATACGCAGTATTTT. It yields the protein CASSPVAGGLPDTQYF.

In this sample, this clonotype turned up a few times. V usage is TRBV29-1 and J usage is TRBJ2-5; D may match TRBD1 or TRBD2 (6 bases each). The germline V and J ends were trimmed by 7 bases and 2 bases, with 8 bases remaining between them. In germline, CDR1 is SQVTM, CDR2 ANQGSEA. CDR3 length: 11 residues. The CDR3 DNA follows: TGCAGCGGGGGGGCTCAAGAGACCCAGTACTTC. Translation: CSGGAQETQYF.

This clonotype was found a few times. The rearrangement links TRBV6-6 to TRBJ2-5; no clear D gene. V was trimmed by 7 bases and J by 4 bases, leaving 13 bases between them. Per the germline V gene, CDR1 is MNHNY and CDR2 is SVGAGI (reference sequence). This CDR3 is built from 13 residues. The CDR3 DNA sequence: TGTGCCAGCATATCAGCGAAGGGAGAGACCCAGTACTTC. Protein sequence: CASISAKGETQYF.

This clonotype was recorded only once. This chain uses TRBV7-2 with TRBJ2-3; D remains ambiguous. The CDR3 loop spans 13 amino acids. Trimming cost V 8 bases and J 5 bases, with 14 bases left between them. The germline CDR1 and CDR2 sequences are SGHTA and FQGNSA. The CDR3 DNA sequence: TGTGCCAGCGCTTCCAGCCACTTAGATACGCAGTATTTT. This encodes CASASSHLDTQYF.

This clonotype showed up just a few times. V and J are TRBV7-7 and TRBJ2-5; the D gene is possibly TRBD1 (6 bases). CDR1 SSHAT and CDR2 FNYEAQ come from the germline V gene (reference sequence). The CDR3 has 15 amino acids. V lost 4 bases and J lost 5, with 17 bases in between. In nucleotides, the CDR3 is TGTGCCAGCAGCTCCACAGGGTTCTACGGGGAGACCCAGTACTTC. As protein: CASSSTGFYGETQYF.

This clonotype was counted ten times or more. This chain connects TRBV12-3 or TRBV12-4 to TRBJ2-1, with 9 bases matching TRBD2. The CDR3 spans 13 residues. With 4 bases clipped from V and 8 bases from J, the junction kept 3 bases outside the gene matches. Written as DNA, the CDR3 is TGTGCCAGCAGTTATAGCGGGGGTGATGAGCAGTTCTTC. Amino acid sequence: CASSYSGGDEQFF.

This clonotype was found many times. The CDR3 DNA is TGCAGCGTTGGGACAGCGGGCACTGAAGCTTTCTTT. Encoded protein: CSVGTAGTEAFF. The chain recombines TRBV29-1 with TRBJ1-1, with D maybe TRBD1 (6 bases). Per germline, CDR1 SQVTM and CDR2 ANQGSEA. The CDR3 totals 12 residues. The V end was cut by 4 bases, the J end by 4 bases, with 10 bases between.

This clonotype showed up many times. CDR3 in amino acids: CSVAGQYTGELFF. CDR3 DNA: TGCAGCGTGGCGGGACAGTACACCGGGGAGCTGTTTTTT. The V call is TRBV29-1, the J call TRBJ2-2, with D maybe TRBD1 (7 bases). The CDR3 extends over 13 amino acids. CDR1 SQVTM and CDR2 ANQGSEA come from the germline V gene. The germline V and J ends were trimmed by 6 bases and 3 bases, with 11 bases remaining between them.

This clonotype qualifies as medium-sized. CDR3 sequence: CSATKGTGGQETQYF. DNA of the CDR3: TGCAGTGCCACGAAGGGGACAGGGGGCCAAGAGACCCAGTACTTC. V gene TRBV20-1 combines with J gene TRBJ2-5; 11 bases align to TRBD1. Germline CDR1 and CDR2: DFQATT and SNEGSKA (reference sequence). Unmatched junction bases numbered 7, after V lost 6 bases and J lost 1 base. This CDR3 spans 15 amino acids.

The chain links TRBV12-3 or TRBV12-4 to TRBJ2-1, with D hard to call. The CDR3 contains 14 residues. The ends were cut back, 6 bases at V and 2 bases at J, with 11 bases in the middle. The CDR3 nucleotides are TGTGCCAGCAGGGACGGTGGGCCCTACAATGAGCAGTTCTTC. Encoded protein: CASRDGGPYNEQFF.

This sequence joins TRBV20-1 and TRBJ2-7; D gene unclear. This CDR3 spans 10 amino acids. V was shortened by 5 bases and J by 6 bases, with 8 bases between the two germline ends. CDR1 is DFQATT and CDR2 is SNEGSKA in the germline V gene (reference sequence). In DNA form, the CDR3 reads TGCAGTGCTGAAAGGGCCGAGCAGTACTTC. Translation: CSAERAEQYF.

This clonotype was seen at least ten times. V is TRBV4-2 and J is TRBJ2-1; D might be TRBD2 (7 bases). With 0 bases removed from V and 9 bases from J, the gap between germline ends came to 12 bases. This CDR3 is built from 14 residues. Germline assignment: CDR1 LGHNA and CDR2 YNFKEQ. Written as DNA, the CDR3 is TGTGCCAGCAGCCAAGATAAGGGGGGGCGTGAGCAGTTCTTC. Residues: CASSQDKGGREQFF.

This clonotype came up many times. This rearrangement joins TRBV5-1 to TRBJ2-7, with D possibly called TRBD1 or TRBD2 (6 bases each). The CDR3 extends over 17 amino acids. The germline V and J ends were trimmed by 4 bases and 5 bases, with 25 bases remaining between them. Germline assignment: CDR1 SGHRS and CDR2 YFSETQ. CDR3 loop: CASSSPPRRGALHEQYF. For the CDR3, the DNA is TGCGCCAGCAGCAGCCCCCCCAGAAGGGGGGCTCTCCACGAGCAGTACTTC. Together with reference TRBV5-1 and TRBJ2-7, the CDR3 gives the full variable domain: KAGVTQTPRYLIKTRGQQVTLSCSPISGHRSVSWYQQTPGQGLQFLFEYFSETQRNKGNFPGRFSGRQFSNSRSEMNVSTLELGDSALYLCASSSPPRRGALHEQYFGPGTRLTVT.

This clonotype was detected many times. The V and J genes are TRBV5-1 and TRBJ2-2; 9 bases align to TRBD1. J lost 6 bases, V lost 4 bases, and 7 bases had no gene match. The CDR3 has 15 residues. From germline, CDR1 is SGHRS and CDR2 YFSETQ. CDR3 sequence: CASSRSTGGSGELFF. The DNA of the CDR3 is TGCGCCAGCAGCCGGTCCACAGGGGGCTCCGGGGAGCTGTTTTTT.

This clonotype was seen a single time. The rearrangement joins TRBV3-1 to TRBJ2-2; 13 positions match TRBD2. With V trimmed by 4 bases and J by 11 bases, 10 bases remained unmatched. Germline CDR1 and CDR2: LGHDT and YNNKEL (reference sequence). This CDR3 is 16 amino acids long. The CDR3 reads CASSPGLAGAGGELFF. The CDR3, as DNA: TGTGCCAGCAGCCCCGGACTAGCGGGGGCCGGCGGTGAGCTGTTTTTT.

The V gene is TRBV7-2, the J gene TRBJ2-7, with TRBD1 matching over 8 bases. Germline CDR1 reads SGHTA; CDR2 reads FQGNSA. With 3 bases clipped from V and 5 bases from J, the junction kept 6 bases outside the gene matches. The CDR3 covers 14 residues. CDR3 sequence (DNA): TGTGCCAGCAGCTTCCGGACAGGGTGGGACGAGCAGTACTTC. Protein product: CASSFRTGWDEQYF.

The chain combines TRBV19 with TRBJ2-1; the D gene is possibly TRBD2 (6 bases). CDR1 and CDR2 from the germline V gene are LNHDA and SQIVND (reference sequence). The ends were cut back, 7 bases at V and 15 bases at J, with 19 bases in the middle. The CDR3 spans 12 residues. The CDR3 nucleotides read TGTGCCAGTACCCCCGGGGGTGGGGTGGCGTTCTTC. The encoded protein is CASTPGGGVAFF.

The chain joins TRBV7-2 to TRBJ2-3; D is tentatively TRBD1 or TRBD2 (6 bases each). Germline CDR1 and CDR2: SGHTA and FQGNSA. The CDR3 covers 14 residues. V lost 5 bases and J 4 bases, leaving 13 bases between the germline ends. The DNA of the CDR3 is TGTGCCAGCAGCCTAGAGGGGGGCTCAGATACGCAGTATTTT. Encoded protein: CASSLEGGSDTQYF.

In its sample, this clonotype was seen a few times. This chain joins TRBV29-1 and TRBJ1-1, with D perhaps TRBD1 (5 bases). Germline assignment: CDR1 SQVTM and CDR2 ANQGSEA. The CDR3 is 13 amino acids. The V end was cut by 5 bases, the J end by 1 base, with 11 bases between. In DNA form, the CDR3 reads TGCAGCGTTCTCTCGGGGGGGAACACTGAAGCTTTCTTT. It encodes CSVLSGGNTEAFF.

This clonotype came up a few times. The V gene is TRBV20-1, the J gene TRBJ2-7, with D tentatively TRBD1 or TRBD2 (5 bases each). Trimming pared 6 bases from V and 5 bases from J, leaving 11 bases between. The length of the CDR3 is 11 residues. Germline values: CDR1 DFQATT, CDR2 SNEGSKA (reference sequence). CDR3: CSAGTADEQYF. The CDR3 region has the DNA TGCAGTGCAGGGACGGCCGACGAGCAGTACTTC.